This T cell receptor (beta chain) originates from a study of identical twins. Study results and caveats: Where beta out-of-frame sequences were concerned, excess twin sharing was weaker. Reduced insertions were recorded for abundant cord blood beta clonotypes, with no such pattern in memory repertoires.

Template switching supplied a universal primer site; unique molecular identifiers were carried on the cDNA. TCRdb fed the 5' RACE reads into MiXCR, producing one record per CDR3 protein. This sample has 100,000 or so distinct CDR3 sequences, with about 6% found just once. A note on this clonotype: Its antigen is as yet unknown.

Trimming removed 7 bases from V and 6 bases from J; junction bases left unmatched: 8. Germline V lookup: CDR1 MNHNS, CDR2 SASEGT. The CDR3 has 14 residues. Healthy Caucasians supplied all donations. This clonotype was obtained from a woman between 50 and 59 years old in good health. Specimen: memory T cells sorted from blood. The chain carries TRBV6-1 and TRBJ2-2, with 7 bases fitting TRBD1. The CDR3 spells CASNPTGYAGELFF. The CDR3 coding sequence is TGTGCCAGCAACCCGACAGGGTACGCCGGGGAGCTGTTTTTT.